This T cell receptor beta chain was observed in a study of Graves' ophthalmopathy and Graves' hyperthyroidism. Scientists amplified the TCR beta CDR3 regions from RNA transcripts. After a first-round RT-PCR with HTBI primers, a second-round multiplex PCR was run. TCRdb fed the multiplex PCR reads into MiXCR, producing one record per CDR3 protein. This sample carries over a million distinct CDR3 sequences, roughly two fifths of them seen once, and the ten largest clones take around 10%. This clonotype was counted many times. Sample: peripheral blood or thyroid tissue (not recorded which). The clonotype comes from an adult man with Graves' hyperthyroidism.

The CDR3 sequence: CASSLTGQRNEKLFF. The CDR3 bases are TGTGCCAGCAGCCTTACGGGACAGAGGAATGAAAAACTGTTTTTT. V gene TRBV7-9 combines with J gene TRBJ1-4; 7 bases are a match to TRBD1. The ends lost 5 bases at V and 5 bases at J; junction bases unmatched: 8. This CDR3 is 15 amino acids long. CDR1 is SEHNR, CDR2 FQNEAQ, per germline (reference sequence).